One sample yielded the 5 T cell receptor beta chains listed below, sequenced in a study of T-cell memory formation after mild COVID-19. TCRdb re-called the 5' RACE reads through MiXCR, storing one row per CDR3 protein. The repertoire has roughly 50,000 distinct CDR3 sequences, 10% to 15% of them found once; the top ten carry 24%. Sequenced input: PBMCs or a T cell subset sorted from them (not recorded which). These receptors were collected from a man aged 18 to 29 who had mild COVID-19 (a few samples of this study predate the infection). Cell type and time point are not known.

This clonotype appeared many times. The genes are TRBV24-1 and TRBJ2-3, with 7 bases identical to TRBD1. The CDR3 is 16 residues long. Trimming removed 5 bases from V and 0 bases from J; junction bases left unmatched: 7. The germline CDR1 and CDR2 sequences are KGHDR and SFDVKD. The CDR3 is CATSVAGTASTDTQYF. Here the CDR3 DNA reads TGTGCCACCAGTGTCGCCGGGACAGCTAGCACAGATACGCAGTATTTT.

This clonotype was recorded many times. The chain employs TRBV11-2 and TRBJ2-1; D perhaps matches TRBD2 (5 bases). The V and J ends lost 5 bases and 10 bases respectively, with 12 bases between them. The CDR3 contains 12 residues. Germline CDR1 is SGHAT and CDR2 is FQNNGV. CDR3 coding DNA: TGTGCCAGCAGCGTTTTACAGCGGGAGCAGTTCTTC. Its translation is CASSVLQREQFF.

This clonotype was seen more than once but under ten times. The rearrangement uses TRBV20-1 and TRBJ1-2; D is ambiguous. V was clipped by 0 bases and J by 8 bases, with 10 bases between them. Germline V gives CDR1 DFQATT, CDR2 SNEGSKA (reference sequence). The CDR3 has 12 residues. The CDR3 DNA reads TGCAGTGCTAGAGACGGCCCCGAGGGCTACACCTTC. Translating gives CSARDGPEGYTF.

At least ten counts were recorded for this clonotype. The V gene is TRBV12-3 or TRBV12-4, the J gene TRBJ2-7; 7 bases align to TRBD2. The CDR3 runs 14 residues. V gave up 3 bases and J gave up 3 bases; unmatched junction bases: 5. The CDR3 sequence: CASSFAGGGYEQYF. DNA for the CDR3: TGTGCCAGCAGTTTCGCGGGCGGGGGCTACGAGCAGTACTTC.

This clonotype was detected only a few times. The chain is built from TRBV4-2 and TRBJ2-5, with TRBD2 matching 7 bases. In germline, CDR1 is LGHNA, CDR2 YNFKEQ. The CDR3 totals 16 residues. Trimming at V came to 1 base and at J to 2 bases, leaving 7 bases not matched to a gene. The CDR3 DNA sequence: TGTGCCAGCAGCCAAGGTCGGCGGGGGATGCAAGAGACCCAGTACTTC. It specifies CASSQGRRGMQETQYF.